This record concerns one T cell receptor beta chain sequence. Its antigen remains unidentified. This specimen belongs to a study of PD-1 blockade in mismatch repair-deficient tumors. Study-wide background: Patients had eleven to twelve mismatch repair-deficient cancer types, all previously treated and progressing.

V lost 1 base, J lost 5 bases, and 9 bases stayed unmatched. The CDR3 extends over 16 amino acids. Every patient had mismatch repair deficiency by PCR or immunohistochemistry. Profiling relied on immunoSEQ multiplex PCR, and the TCRdb table lists in-frame clones only, not all of them. The sample has around 120,000 clones; about 88% are singletons. Overall study results and limits: Tumor-resident clones, often absent from pretreatment blood, expanded after pembrolizumab and then contracted.

The J gene is TRBJ2-5, the V gene TRBV5-3, with TRBD2 matching 9 bases. TRBV5-3 has ORF status, its function being uncertain. This receptor was identified in an adult with mismatch repair-deficient cancer. The sequencing here drew on peripheral blood, taken 44 weeks after starting pembrolizumab. The CDR3 region is CARSLSLAGGGETQYF. The CDR3 DNA reads as TGTGCCAGAAGCTTGAGTCTCGCGGGAGGGGGGGAGACCCAGTACTTC.